A selection of T cell receptor beta chains follows, all from one sample in a study of a mutant IDH1 vaccine in newly diagnosed glioma. The protocol was immunoSEQ multiplex PCR, while the TCRdb copy is restricted to in-frame clones and leaves out a portion. Among approximately 25,000 clones listed, roughly 93% were seen once. The input for sequencing was PBMCs, taken from a glioma patient treated with radiotherapy, temozolomide or both. The receptors originated from a man aged 40-55 years with glioma. Both conserved end residues are trimmed from each CDR3. Fields, in order: J gene, D gene, V gene, CDR3 protein. D genes are given only for firm matches.

TRBJ2-7,-,TRBV21-1,ASSPVHTVMIYEQY
TRBJ2-7,-,TRBV6-1,ASSDRNSYEQY
TRBJ2-7,-,TRBV6-5,ASFAGYGEQY
TRBJ1-5,-,TRBV4-2,ASSQATVEGNQPQH
TRBJ2-1,-,TRBV4-1,ASSQAGSSYNEQF
TRBJ1-6,-,TRBV11-2,ASTQGSLQFYNSPLH
TRBJ2-3,TRBD2,TRBV5-4,ASSLDPGLAGGPGY
TRBJ2-1,TRBD1,TRBV10-1,ASSESTGGRAKQF
TRBJ1-5,-,TRBV6-1,ASSEDVGAYGNQPQH
TRBJ2-1,TRBD2,TRBV7-2,ASSLAGAYNEQF
TRBJ2-3,TRBD1,TRBV6-1,ASSVPTGLDTQY
TRBJ2-1,TRBD2,TRBV5-1,ASSLGLAGGWNEQF
TRBJ2-2,-,TRBV29-1,SVASYANTGELF
TRBJ2-1,-,TRBV6-6,ASSGASSYNEQF
TRBJ2-5,-,TRBV6-6,ASSYAEKETQY
TRBJ2-5,TRBD1,TRBV2,ASSEGQGETQY
TRBJ1-5,-,TRBV19,ASTDGLQPQH
TRBJ2-7,-,TRBV5-4,ASSLAGTIYEQY